The entry below gives a single T cell receptor beta chain sequence along with its context. The data stem from a study of follicular helper T cells after annual influenza vaccination. The V and J ends lost 7 bases and 4 bases respectively, with 7 bases between them. The CDR3 contains 12 residues. Germline V gives CDR1 SEHNR, CDR2 FQNEAQ (reference sequence). Sample time point: 2015-2016 season, 7 days after influenza vaccination. Non-naive CD4+CXCR5+PD-1+ cTfh were sorted into ICOS+CD38+ and ICOS-CD38- fractions. TCRdb's copy holds only in-frame clones and misses some; the assay was immunoSEQ multiplex PCR. The sample gives more than 700 clones, 65% to 85% of which show up once; over 2% is in the top ten.

The clonotype was recovered from an adult who received the influenza vaccine. The material sequenced was CXCR5+ CD38+ circulating T follicular helper cells from blood, taken 7 days after influenza vaccination. Subset defined: circulating Tfh, non-naive CD4+CXCR5+PD-1+ (ICOS+CD38+ or ICOS-CD38-). The chain links TRBV7-9 to TRBJ2-2, with D uncertain. The CDR3 region has the DNA TGTGCCAGCACCCGGAGCACCGGGGAGCTGTTTTTT. As protein: CASTRSTGELFF.